This T cell receptor beta chain was identified during a study of cytomegalovirus exposure and HLA in healthy donors (dated by TCRdb to about 2017). Turning to the overall study: An earlier analysis of some 500 of the donors reported about 250 Gb of sequence data and roughly 110 million unique TCR beta sequences from roughly 180 million T cells. A few DR-DQ haplotypes were treated as single units for association and clustering because of strong linkage in the cohort. Along with the approximately 650-subject first cohort, a separate validation cohort of over a hundred different subjects was used. Alongside the repertoire data, information on donor age, sex, ethnicity and CMV serostatus was compiled. Genome-wide SNP genotypes for about three fifths of the roughly 700 donors were used in a later genetic analysis, which treated that subset as a discovery cohort. To decide whether each TCR beta V gene segment behaved as functional or pseudogenic, an earlier analysis of 587 of the donors relied on high-throughput TCR beta sequencing. Rather than drawing on any new phenotypic data, the later analysis identified candidate immune exposures from TCR beta sequences and the way those sequences occurred across donors. Using immunosequencing, the study profiled T cell repertoires from 500 to 800 subjects and related those repertoires to cytomegalovirus serostatus. Of the roughly 430 genotyped donors, approximately 82% fell in the genetic ancestry cluster associated with self-reported Caucasian donors. In a later analysis, previously published TCR beta repertoires from some 640 donors were re-analyzed and high-resolution HLA genotyping was added so that TCR occurrence patterns could be studied. Typing coverage varied by locus: roughly 620-630 donors for A, B, C, DRB1 and DQB1; approximately 500 for DQA1; over 600 for DPA1; under 490 for DPB1. Class I and class II HLA loci were covered by the typing at four-digit resolution. An early release that covered several hundred HLA-typed donors contained around 300 gigabases of sequencing data and some 87 million unique TCR sequences. To predict cytomegalovirus infection status, the study combined high-throughput TCR immunosequencing, statistical association of individual TCRs with disease status, and machine learning. On average, approximately 250,000 unique TCR beta nucleotide sequences were sequenced per donor among 300 to 500 genotyped donors of the cohort, with 15% to 20% of those sequences being non-productive. The study aimed to test whether cataloging public T cell receptors could reveal signatures of past pathogen exposure. All discovery cohort repertoires had been generated using a single sequencing platform.

V trim: 3 bases; J trim: 4 bases; unmatched bases: 13. Its CDR3 holds 17 amino acids, cysteine through phenylalanine. Only the CDR3 region is kept as DNA, spanning 51 bases read in frame from base 1. Via the germline V gene, CDR1 is MGHRA and CDR2 YSYEKL. The cohort was made up of several hundred healthy bone marrow donors. All cohort members were sampled while nominally healthy, although unrecorded immune exposures were likely present. The donor tested CMV seropositive, placing the donor among the 290 or so seropositive members of the cohort. Each donor provided a peripheral blood sample, and peripheral blood mononuclear cells were used for TCR beta sequencing. Genomic DNA extraction from the blood cell samples was performed with the Qiagen DNeasy Blood Extraction Kit. The study at large found these results: Most CMV-associated TCR beta chains appeared to be HLA-restricted in a later analysis, and the HLA associations seemed to be driven largely by CMV exposure. Over 15 rarely observed V segments, including chromosome 9 orphons, were excluded from the earlier analysis of 550 to 700 of the donors because counts were too low. Roughly uniform sequencing depth across donors was assumed in presence/absence analyses, although this assumption may not hold. The authors suggested that the approach could potentially be generalized to other disease states and immunological phenotypes. In a later analysis, the rate of TCR association differed among HLA loci, with DRB1 alleles having the most associated TCRs and HLA-C alleles having the fewest. When HLA alleles, especially DR and DQ, strongly co-occurred, attributing TCR associations to individual alleles was difficult. Compared with equally common non-associated chains, HLA-associated TCR beta chains in a later analysis were more clonally expanded and had lower generation probabilities. Because HLA typing was unavailable for some donors at each locus, only the typed subset was used in association tests. CMV serostatus was the only immune exposure information available for the cohort. An association between a missense DCLRE1C variant and V-gene and J-gene trimming of TCR beta chains was found in a later genetic analysis and replicated in an independent cohort. Broadly in line with IMGT annotations, most TCR beta V segments showed up in productive rearrangements about 87% or about 30% of the time in an earlier analysis of approximately 640 of the donors. In a later analysis, some 18,000 TCR beta sequences were associated with specific HLA alleles at a false discovery rate of 0.05. In vitro tests confirmed that a few of the cytomegalovirus-associated TCR beta chains recognize cytomegalovirus antigens. Compared with the 666-donor mean, donors in an Asian-associated ancestry cluster had fewer N-insertions in productive TCRs, according to a later genetic analysis. Because the 87-base-pair reads could not distinguish some IMGT-functional V segments, including TRBV6-2 and TRBV6-3, those segments were excluded. A cluster of highly shared sequence variants was judged likely to represent a technical artifact of the sequencing pipeline. A total of fewer than 200 TCR beta chains were listed by the study as associated with cytomegalovirus. While some public TCRs were present in many individuals, most TCR sequences turned up only very rarely across donors. A further reported finding was that TCR beta sequences accurately predicted the HLA-A and HLA-B alleles for most subjects in the first cohort. A later analysis reported that several top co-occurrence clusters appeared linked to parvovirus B19, influenza, CMV and Epstein-Barr virus. The classifier was reported to diagnose cytomegalovirus status with high specificity and sensitivity in both the original cohort and the validation cohort. Linkage disequilibrium might explain the correlated functional status among segregating V segments, but an unknown experimental factor could not be excluded. The cohort was sequenced for TCR beta chains only, and without alpha or paired-chain data the features that could be detected were limited.

Note on this clone: What antigen it recognizes has not been identified. No much larger clone exists at a distance of one base, and base qualities are not known.

The library relied on the immunoSEQ multiplex PCR assay. The multiplex PCR relied on a mix of 60 forward primers for TCR Vbeta segments and 13 reverse primers for TCR Jbeta segments. The CDR3 region of rearranged TCR beta genes was amplified from genomic DNA with a multiplex PCR assay. The amplified TCR beta libraries were sequenced on the Illumina HiSeq System as 87-base-pair reads. Regarding the original processing steps: In a later analysis, tens of millions of unique TCR beta chains were counted across the roughly 670 repertoires, and about 10 million of these chains were shared by at least two donors. Raw reads were error-corrected and collapsed into unique sequences by a nearest-neighbor algorithm in which closely related sequences were merged to remove PCR and sequencing errors. Alignment of CDR3 sequences to IMGT reference sequences was used to assign V, D and J gene segments. For a sequence to be retained, a match of at least six nucleotides to both a V gene segment and a J gene segment was required. A rearrangement counted as productive if the CDR3 had no stop codons and remained in frame with V and J, and every other rearrangement counted as non-productive. Following IMGT convention, CDR3 was defined as the stretch from the second conserved V-encoded cysteine up to the conserved J-encoded phenylalanine. The earlier analysis of fewer than 750 of the donors excluded sequences that lacked an unambiguous match to a single V gene segment. An earlier analysis of some 500 of the donors classified V segments as functional when productive rearrangements were above 56.7% and as segregating when the standard deviation between donors was above 5%. A statistical classification framework was built for diagnosing cytomegalovirus status from the catalog of TCR beta chain sequences. A later analysis assigned V and J genes by comparing TCR nucleotide sequences with IMGT/GENE-DB human TR gene sequences. The TCRdist pipeline was used in a later analysis to assign CDR3 sequences and most-parsimonious VDJ recombination scenarios. In a later analysis, each TCR beta chain was defined by its CDR3 amino acid sequence together with its V-gene family, and reads without a unique V-gene family were excluded. As a way to deal with suspected cross-contamination and a sequencing artifact, a later analysis dropped under 600 nucleotide sequences that were highly shared and had low generation probability. In a later analysis, a clonal expansion index was calculated for each public chain from normalized within-repertoire ranks of inferred template counts. In a later analysis, generation probabilities were computed using a VDJ recombination model fitted to out-of-frame rearrangements, and the results were checked against IGoR. A later analysis scored TCR-TCR, TCR-HLA and TCR-CMV co-occurrence with hypergeometric tests, applying a repertoire-size bias correction to TCR pairs. In a later analysis, false discovery rates were estimated by permuting HLA or CMV assignments 20 times. In a later analysis, co-occurring TCRs were grouped with DBSCAN, and TCRdist sequence similarity was added when clustering was performed within HLA-allele-positive subsets. Co-occurrence clustering excluded repertoires with fewer than 30,000 or more than 120,000 public chains, plus five with anomalous nucleotide sharing. Not all clones reach the TCRdb copy of this immuneACCESS table, which keeps in-frame sequences only. Checked studies attribute under half of the gap to unresolved V genes and leave the rest unexplained. The D gene and trimming were derived from the DNA, and the V and J assignments and clone size from that table. The table for this sample lists 200,000 or so clones; about 86% of them were counted only once. The ten largest clones represent around 2.2% of the sample.

Sequencing used PBMCs. Recombination linked TRBV4-1 to TRBJ2-5, with TRBD2 identical over 8 junction bases. The sequence was obtained from a woman aged 18 to 35 in good health and CMV-seropositive. CDR3 protein: CASSHREGGGRRETQYF. The nucleotides read TGCGCCAGCAGCCATCGGGAGGGAGGGGGGCGGAGAGAGACCCAGTACTTC.